The present entry profiles one T cell receptor beta chain with its context. Antigen specificity is unknown. Libraries used 5'RACE template switching adding universal primer site and UMIs. TCRdb re-analyzed the 5' RACE reads; it lists each CDR3 protein once, without DNA. With more than 400,000 distinct CDR3 sequences in the sample, the ten largest clones hold under 7.5%. This sample is drawn from a study of T cells expressing NK-cell markers. Study conclusions and caveats: HCMV specificity of the expanded NKG2C+ T cell clones was not established. In roughly six donors, dominant NKG2C+ clonotypes were roughly 1.0-7.5% of CD8+ T cells.

The germline V gene encodes CDR1 LGHDT and CDR2 YNNKEL (reference sequence). This CDR3 contains 17 residues. Sequences were obtained from blood T cells: a sorted CD56 or NKG2C T cell subset, CD4+ or CD8+ T cells, or bulk PBMC T cells (not recorded which). The clonotype was recovered from a woman between 18 and 69 years old in good health. The J gene is TRBJ2-7, the V gene TRBV3-1; the D call from TCRdb, TRBD2, cannot be confirmed without DNA. CDR3 residues: CASSQDKFLAGGLEQYF.